The 21 T cell receptor beta chains listed next were all sequenced from one sample in a study of shared clonotypes between healthy human individuals. Generated by immunoSEQ multiplex PCR, the TCRdb table keeps only in-frame clones and is missing some. The repertoire holds roughly 2.5 million clones, with around nine tenths as singletons. Sequencing used naive CD4+ T cells sorted from blood. The sample's subset: CD45RA+ positively selected. The receptor source for this set is a man between 18 and 29 years old in good health.

The J gene is TRBJ2-1, the V gene TRBV9; 12 bases are shared with TRBD2. The CDR3 is 15 amino acids. Unmatched junction bases numbered 4, after V lost 1 base and J lost 8 bases. Germline loops: CDR1 SGDLS, CDR2 YYNGEE. CDR3 in DNA: TGTGCCAGCAGCGTATGGACTAGCGGGAACTATGAGCAGTTCTTC. It translates to CASSVWTSGNYEQFF.

V is TRBV18 and J is TRBJ1-3; the match to TRBD1 covers 10 bases. Looked up from germline, CDR1 is KGHSH and CDR2 is LQKENI. The CDR3 is 18 residues long. V shed 5 bases and J 4 bases; nucleotides not matched to a gene: 14. CDR3 sequence (DNA): TGTGCCAGCTCAAAAGGCCGCTCCGGGACAGGGGAAGGAAACACCATATATTTT. Translated: CASSKGRSGTGEGNTIYF.

J is TRBJ2-2 and V is TRBV4-1, with unresolved D. The CDR3 is 12 residues long. Per the germline V gene, CDR1 is MGHRA and CDR2 is YSYEKL. The V gene lost 5 bases and the J gene lost 5 bases, with 6 bases spanning the gap. CDR3 bases: TGCGCCAGCAGCTCAGAAACCGGGGAGCTGTTTTTT. Its protein product is CASSSETGELFF.

The rearrangement links TRBV5-6 to TRBJ2-3; 8 bases are shared with TRBD2. This CDR3 is 15 amino acids long. Germline CDR1 is SGHDT and CDR2 is YYEEEE. Trimming removed 3 bases from V and 2 bases from J; junction bases left unmatched: 5. CDR3 protein: CASSSAGAPTDTQYF. In nucleotides, the CDR3 is TGTGCCAGCAGCTCAGCGGGAGCCCCCACAGATACGCAGTATTTT.

The rearrangement joins TRBV6-6 to TRBJ2-7; 9 bases are shared with TRBD2. CDR1 and CDR2 from the germline V gene are MNHNY and SVGAGI (reference sequence). Unmatched junction bases numbered 4, after V lost 1 base and J lost 3 bases. This CDR3 contains 15 residues. The CDR3 coding sequence is TGTGCCAGCAGTTACTGGTCTAGCGGGAACTACGAGCAGTACTTC. Translation gives CASSYWSSGNYEQYF.

With respect to this clone: This sample includes further DNA sequences coding for the same CDR3. The chain combines TRBV9 with TRBJ2-7; TRBD1 or TRBD2 may be the D gene (6 bases each). The CDR3 length is 14 residues. Between the trimmed V and J ends, which lost 0 bases and 4 bases, there was a span of 11 bases. From germline, CDR1 is SGDLS and CDR2 YYNGEE. CDR3 sequence: CASSVDGGPYEQYF. The CDR3 DNA follows: TGTGCCAGCAGCGTAGATGGGGGGCCGTACGAGCAGTACTTC.

The chain links TRBV27 to TRBJ1-5; D unclear. The germline V gene has CDR1 MNHEY and CDR2 SMNVEV (reference sequence). Between the trimmed V and J ends, which lost 5 bases and 0 bases, there was a span of 8 bases. The CDR3 is 14 amino acids. The CDR3 DNA reads as TGTGCCAGCAGTCTTGAAAATAGCAATCAGCCCCAGCATTTT. It encodes CASSLENSNQPQHF.

J is TRBJ2-5 and V is TRBV6-1, with D perhaps matching TRBD1 or TRBD2 (5 bases each). From germline, CDR1 is MNHNS and CDR2 SASEGT. V was trimmed by 4 bases and J by 4 bases, leaving 13 bases between them. CDR3 length: 14 residues. Here the CDR3 DNA reads TGTGCCAGCAGTGGGACCAGGGCGGGAGAGACCCAGTACTTC. Its protein is CASSGTRAGETQYF.

The chain carries TRBV18 and TRBJ2-1, with D unresolved. V was pared by 3 bases and J by 1 base, with 7 bases between. This CDR3 spans 14 amino acids. Germline-derived CDR1 and CDR2 are KGHSH and LQKENI. In nucleotides, the CDR3 is TGTGCCAGCTCACCCGGGCGGTCCTACAATGAGCAGTTCTTC. Translation: CASSPGRSYNEQFF.

V and J are TRBV29-1 and TRBJ1-3; D might be TRBD1 (5 bases). The CDR3 totals 11 residues. The germline CDR1 and CDR2 sequences are SQVTM and ANQGSEA. Written as DNA, the CDR3 is TGCGGGGGTGCGGCTGGAAACACCATATATTTT. Translation: CGGAAGNTIYF.

In regard to this clone: This specimen includes other DNA sequences encoding the same CDR3. The CDR3 spells CASSLGQQETQYF. In DNA, the CDR3 is TGTGCCAGCAGCTTAGGCCAACAAGAGACCCAGTACTTC. The chain joins TRBV7-2 to TRBJ2-5; no definite D call. Trimming pared 1 base from V and 2 bases from J, leaving 5 bases between. Germline V CDR1 and CDR2: SGHTA, FQGNSA. The CDR3 covers 13 residues.

The rearrangement joins TRBV9 to TRBJ2-7; perhaps TRBD1 as D (6 bases). From germline, CDR1 is SGDLS and CDR2 YYNGEE. The germline V and J ends were trimmed by 4 bases and 6 bases, with 14 bases remaining between them. The CDR3 sequence is 13 residues long. CDR3 sequence reads: CASSINRVGEQYF. For the CDR3, the DNA is TGTGCCAGCAGCATAAACAGGGTTGGCGAGCAGTACTTC.

V usage is TRBV5-6 and J usage is TRBJ1-2, with 10 bases that match TRBD1. The V gene end was trimmed by 0 bases and the J gene end by 8 bases; junction bases not matched to a gene: 7. The CDR3 loop spans 15 amino acids. The germline V gene encodes CDR1 SGHDT and CDR2 YYEEEE. CDR3 region: CASSLGGTGARGYTF. Here the CDR3 DNA reads TGTGCCAGCAGCTTGGGTGGGACAGGGGCCCGAGGCTACACCTTC.

The chain combines TRBV5-6 with TRBJ1-2; D is ambiguous. Per the germline V gene, CDR1 is SGHDT and CDR2 is YYEEEE. Trimming shortened V by 2 bases and J by 8 bases, and 13 bases separated the two germline ends. The CDR3 has 13 residues. The CDR3 is CASSFESQGGYTF. As DNA, the CDR3 is TGTGCCAGCAGCTTCGAAAGCCAAGGGGGCTACACCTTC.

The chain uses TRBV5-1 and TRBJ1-1; 8 bases map to TRBD1. The trim removed 0 bases at V and 1 base at J, leaving 5 bases unmatched. Germline V gene data show CDR1 as SGHRS and CDR2 as YFSETQ. The CDR3 sequence is 16 residues long. The CDR3 coding sequence is TGCGCCAGCAGCTTGGACAGGGGGAATACGAACACTGAAGCTTTCTTT. Its translation is CASSLDRGNTNTEAFF. Full variable domain (rest looked up from reference TRBV5-1 and TRBJ1-1): KAGVTQTPRYLIKTRGQQVTLSCSPISGHRSVSWYQQTPGQGLQFLFEYFSETQRNKGNFPGRFSGRQFSNSRSEMNVSTLELGDSALYLCASSLDRGNTNTEAFFGQGTRLTVV.

The rearrangement joins TRBV5-1 to TRBJ2-7; a possible D gene is TRBD2 (6 bases). This CDR3 has 15 residues. CDR1 SGHRS and CDR2 YFSETQ come from the germline V gene. V dropped 3 bases and J dropped 4 bases, with 17 bases sitting between them. The CDR3 nucleotides read TGCGCCAGCAGCTCGACCGGGCCGCGGGGTTACGAGCAGTACTTC. This codes for CASSSTGPRGYEQYF.

This clone was seen once. The chain recombines TRBV4-1 with TRBJ1-4; TRBD1 is a possible D gene (6 bases). The germline CDR1 and CDR2 sequences are MGHRA and YSYEKL. The V gene lost 0 bases and the J gene lost 7 bases, with 12 bases spanning the gap. The length of the CDR3 is 15 residues. The CDR3 is CASSQDPQGPEKLFF. CDR3 coding DNA: TGCGCCAGCAGCCAAGATCCCCAGGGGCCTGAAAAACTGTTTTTT.

The rearrangement links TRBV4-1 to TRBJ1-6; perhaps TRBD1 as D (5 bases). The length of the CDR3 is 17 residues. Trimming pared 0 bases from V and 5 bases from J, leaving 14 bases between. Germline CDR1 MGHRA, CDR2 YSYEKL. For the CDR3, the DNA is TGCGCCAGCAGCCAAGATAGCGGGGTGGGGGATAATTCACCCCTCCACTTT. Translating gives CASSQDSGVGDNSPLHF.

This clone was counted once. One end of the junction is discordant with germline, which a read error may explain. The rearrangement links TRBV19 to TRBJ2-1, with TRBD2 matching 7 bases. This CDR3 comprises 16 residues. Looked up from germline, CDR1 is LNHDA and CDR2 is SQIVND (reference sequence). CDR3 coding DNA: TGTGCCAGTAGTCCTTGGGGGGGGAGCTCCAACAATGAGCAGTTCTTC. Translating it yields CASSPWGGSSNNEQFF.

The rearrangement links TRBV4-1 to TRBJ1-1, with a tentative D call TRBD1 (5 bases). Germline CDR1 and CDR2: MGHRA and YSYEKL. Trimming pared 0 bases from V and 6 bases from J, leaving 14 bases between. The CDR3 is 15 amino acids. This chain's CDR3 is CASSQDLQGGAEAFF. In DNA, the CDR3 is TGCGCCAGCAGCCAAGATCTCCAGGGAGGGGCTGAAGCTTTCTTT.

With regard to this clone: Different DNA sequences within this sample yield the same CDR3. The V and J genes are TRBV18 and TRBJ1-4; 9 positions match TRBD1. Germline CDR1 KGHSH, CDR2 LQKENI. The CDR3 consists of 15 residues. Germline trimming cut 3 bases from V and 7 bases from J; bases unmatched to any gene: 6. The CDR3: CASSPLGQGGEKLFF. CDR3 bases: TGTGCCAGCTCACCCCTGGGACAGGGCGGTGAAAAACTGTTTTTT.